The 27 T cell receptor beta chains below come from one sample, sequenced in a study of graft-versus-host responses after intestinal transplantation. Profiled with immunoSEQ multiplex PCR; TCRdb holds only in-frame clones, not every one. The sample carries about 82,000 clones, about 91% recorded once. Their antigen targets remain unknown. The sample was unstimulated CD4+ T cells sorted from spleen or lymph node cells, taken before transplant. These receptors were obtained from a human donor who was the organ donor for an intestinal transplant.

The V and J genes are TRBV10-1 and TRBJ2-3; D unresolved. CDR3 size: 13 residues. V lost 4 bases and J lost 0, with 5 bases in between. Germline V gives CDR1 WNHNN, CDR2 SYGVQD (reference sequence). CDR3 amino acids: CASSGQSTDTQYF. The DNA for the CDR3 is TGCGCCAGCAGTGGCCAGAGCACAGATACGCAGTATTTT.

The chain recombines TRBV10-2 with TRBJ2-2, with D perhaps TRBD2 (5 bases). V lost 2 bases and J 5 bases, leaving 18 bases between the germline ends. The CDR3 runs 17 residues. Germline values: CDR1 WSHSY, CDR2 SAAADI. CDR3 in DNA: TGCGCCAGCAGTGAGAAGCTGACTATTTGGAAGACCGGGGAGCTGTTTTTT. It codes for CASSEKLTIWKTGELFF.

This rearrangement joins TRBV9 to TRBJ1-1, with 7 positions matching TRBD1. With 0 bases clipped from V and 4 bases from J, the junction kept 9 bases outside the gene matches. CDR3 length: 16 residues. Looked up from germline, CDR1 is SGDLS and CDR2 is YYNGEE. The CDR3 bases are TGTGCCAGCAGCGTAGCCCATACAGGGGTGAGCACTGAAGCTTTCTTT. It translates to CASSVAHTGVSTEAFF.

The gene calls are TRBV9 and TRBJ1-4; D is ambiguous. The germline V and J ends were trimmed by 0 bases and 7 bases, with 13 bases remaining between them. The CDR3 loop spans 15 amino acids. Germline assignment: CDR1 SGDLS and CDR2 YYNGEE. The DNA of the CDR3 is TGTGCCAGCAGCGTAGGTAGCACAAAGTTTGAAAAACTGTTTTTT. Translated, it gives CASSVGSTKFEKLFF.

The chain recombines TRBV9 with TRBJ2-3, with 8 bases identical to TRBD1. The CDR3 extends over 14 amino acids. Germline CDR1 is SGDLS and CDR2 is YYNGEE. V trimming: 0 bases; J trimming: 8 bases; junction bases outside the gene matches: 5. The CDR3 loop reads CASSVVGQAGTQYF. The CDR3 nucleotides read TGTGCCAGCAGCGTAGTGGGACAGGCGGGTACGCAGTATTTT.

V usage is TRBV29-1 and J usage is TRBJ2-5; D is uncertain. Trimming took off 4 bases at V and 2 bases at J, with 5 bases between the two ends. The CDR3 consists of 11 residues. Per the germline V gene, CDR1 is SQVTM and CDR2 is ANQGSEA. The CDR3 DNA reads as TGCAGCGTTGTCTCGCAAGAGACCCAGTACTTC. Translated, it gives CSVVSQETQYF. The full variable domain, rest sourced from reference TRBV29-1 and TRBJ2-5, is SAVISQKPSRDICQRGTSLTIQCQVDSQVTMMFWYRQQPGQSLTLIATANQGSEATYESGFVIDKFPISRPNLTFSTLTVSNMSPEDSSIYLCSVVSQETQYFGPGTRLLVL.

The chain combines TRBV19 with TRBJ1-5; D not resolved. The germline CDR1 and CDR2 sequences are LNHDA and SQIVND (reference sequence). Trimming stripped 2 bases from V and 4 bases from J, with 9 bases between. CDR3 length: 14 residues. The CDR3 coding sequence is TGTGCCAGTAGTATATATCCGGGTAATCAGCCCCAGCATTTT. Amino acids: CASSIYPGNQPQHF.

This rearrangement joins TRBV18 to TRBJ2-4; D is perhaps TRBD1 (6 bases). V was clipped by 3 bases and J by 14 bases, with 20 bases between them. CDR1 is KGHSH and CDR2 is LQKENI in the germline V gene. The CDR3 has 14 amino acids. The CDR3 protein is CASSPIPGATLEYF. The CDR3 nucleotides are TGTGCCAGCTCACCTATACCAGGGGCCACCCTCGAGTACTTC.

This clone showed up just a few times. The rearrangement links TRBV6-6 to TRBJ1-2; D gene uncertain. CDR1 is MNHNY and CDR2 is SVGAGI in the germline V gene (reference sequence). The CDR3 is 13 residues long. Trimming removed 2 bases at V and 2 bases at J, with 6 bases between. The CDR3 reads CASSYGLNYGYTF. DNA of the CDR3: TGTGCCAGCAGTTACGGACTCAACTATGGCTACACCTTC.

In nucleotides, the CDR3 is TGTGCCACCCTGTCCGGGGTAGGGCAAGAGACCCAGTACTTC. Amino acids: CATLSGVGQETQYF. The rearrangement links TRBV6-1 to TRBJ2-5; tentative D call: TRBD2 (5 bases). Trimming took 10 bases from V and 2 from J, leaving 17 bases between them. CDR3 length equals 14 residues. The germline V gene encodes CDR1 MNHNS and CDR2 SASEGT.

The V and J genes are TRBV5-4 and TRBJ1-2, with TRBD1 matching over 8 bases. Germline CDR1 is SGHNT and CDR2 is YYREEE (reference sequence). This CDR3 contains 14 residues. V lost 9 bases, J lost 2 bases, and 9 bases stayed unmatched. DNA for the CDR3: TGTGCCACCTCGTACAGGGGGTCAAACTATGGCTACACCTTC. Translating it yields CATSYRGSNYGYTF.

This chain joins TRBV4-2 and TRBJ2-7; TRBD2 matches 10 bases. The germline CDR1 and CDR2 sequences are LGHNA and YNFKEQ. This CDR3 is built from 17 residues. V shed 1 base and J 3 bases; nucleotides not matched to a gene: 9. In DNA, the CDR3 is TGTGCCAGCAGCCAAGCCTCTCTAGCGGGAGTATTCTACGAGCAGTACTTC. This codes for CASSQASLAGVFYEQYF.

A note on this clone: A read error may account for a junction end that differs from germline. This rearrangement joins TRBV7-7 to TRBJ2-7; D is unresolved. This CDR3 contains 14 residues. The germline V gene has CDR1 SSHAT and CDR2 FNYEAQ (reference sequence). Here the CDR3 DNA reads TGTGCTAGCAGCTTAGTTATCCCCTCCTACGAGCAGTACTTC. As protein: CASSLVIPSYEQYF.

V and J are TRBV28 and TRBJ2-4, with 8 nucleotides matching TRBD2. The ends lost 2 bases at V and 8 bases at J; junction bases unmatched: 8. This CDR3 region has 15 residues. CDR1 MDHEN and CDR2 SYDVKM come from the germline V gene. DNA for the CDR3: TGTGCCAGCAGTTTACTGAGCGGGAGCTTGGACATTCAGTACTTC. It codes for CASSLLSGSLDIQYF. The complete variable domain, with remaining parts taken from reference TRBV28 and TRBJ2-4, reads DVKVTQSSRYLVKRTGEKVFLECVQDMDHENMFWYRQDPGLGLRLIYFSYDVKMKEKGDIPEGYSVSREKKERFSLILESASTNQTSMYLCASSLLSGSLDIQYFGAGTRLSVL.

The chain links TRBV9 to TRBJ2-6, with D possibly being TRBD1 (6 bases). Germline-derived CDR1 and CDR2 are SGDLS and YYNGEE. The CDR3 covers 18 residues. Between the trimmed V and J ends, which lost 0 bases and 0 bases, there was a span of 13 bases. CDR3 nucleotides: TGTGCCAGCAGCGTAGCGGCAGGGGCCCCCTCTGGGGCCAACGTCCTGACTTTC. Encoded protein: CASSVAAGAPSGANVLTF.

The rearrangement links TRBV7-7 to TRBJ1-4, with D perhaps TRBD1 (6 bases). The CDR3 totals 20 residues. Between the trimmed V and J ends, which lost 3 bases and 0 bases, there was a span of 23 bases. Germline CDR1 is SSHAT and CDR2 is FNYEAQ (reference sequence). DNA for the CDR3: TGTGCCAGCAGCTTCTTCATGCGATTGACAGGACCTGCAACTAATGAAAAACTGTTTTTT. Amino acids: CASSFFMRLTGPATNEKLFF.

This chain uses TRBV15 with TRBJ1-3; 7 positions match TRBD1. There are 19 residues in the CDR3. Losses at the gene ends were 0 bases for V and 0 bases for J; bases not matched to a gene: 11. Per germline, CDR1 LNHNV and CDR2 YYDKDF (reference sequence). CDR3 in amino acids: CATSRDRQGGRNSGNTIYF. CDR3 nucleotides: TGTGCCACCAGCAGAGATCGGCAGGGGGGCCGAAACTCTGGAAACACCATATATTTT.

V and J are TRBV29-1 and TRBJ1-1, with a possible D match to TRBD1 (5 bases). Trimming removed 2 bases at V and 0 bases at J, with 7 bases between. Germline V gives CDR1 SQVTM, CDR2 ANQGSEA. The CDR3 runs to 13 residues. The CDR3 coding sequence is TGCAGCGTTGAACACAGGTTGAACACTGAAGCTTTCTTT. Its translation is CSVEHRLNTEAFF. The whole variable domain, remainder taken from reference TRBV29-1 and TRBJ1-1, is SAVISQKPSRDICQRGTSLTIQCQVDSQVTMMFWYRQQPGQSLTLIATANQGSEATYESGFVIDKFPISRPNLTFSTLTVSNMSPEDSSIYLCSVEHRLNTEAFFGQGTRLTVV.

This clone occurred a few times. The CDR3 DNA sequence: TGCAGCGTTGTCTCGGGCTCTGGAAACACCATATATTTT. Its protein is CSVVSGSGNTIYF. The chain has TRBV29-1 and TRBJ1-3; D gene uncertain. The CDR3 has 13 residues. Germline CDR1 SQVTM, CDR2 ANQGSEA. V shed 4 bases and J shed 0 bases, with 7 bases lying between them.

This chain joins TRBV9 and TRBJ1-2; TRBD1 matches 10 bases. The V and J ends lost 4 bases and 7 bases, in that order; junction bases with no gene match: 7. This CDR3 has 14 amino acids. The V gene's germline CDR1 is SGDLS and CDR2 YYNGEE. The CDR3 here is CASSTRWTGGGYTF. The DNA for the CDR3 is TGTGCCAGCAGCACCCGTTGGACAGGGGGTGGCTACACCTTC.

This chain joins TRBV20-1 and TRBJ2-7, with a tentative D call TRBD1 (6 bases). Germline CDR1 reads DFQATT; CDR2 reads SNEGSKA (reference sequence). V was trimmed by 5 bases and J by 3 bases, leaving 8 bases between them. The CDR3 sequence is 11 residues long. This CDR3 is CSALQGYEQYF. The CDR3 DNA reads as TGCAGTGCTCTACAGGGCTACGAGCAGTACTTC.

This chain uses TRBV4-1 with TRBJ1-5; the D is unclear. V lost 5 bases and J 0 bases, leaving 8 bases between the germline ends. Germline assignment: CDR1 MGHRA and CDR2 YSYEKL. The CDR3 consists of 14 residues. CDR3 protein: CASSSQDSNQPQHF. The CDR3 DNA is TGCGCCAGCAGCTCACAAGATAGCAATCAGCCCCAGCATTTT.

This chain uses TRBV19 with TRBJ2-5, with TRBD2 identical over 13 bases. V lost 5 bases to trimming and J lost 9 bases; unmatched junction nucleotides: 18. Per the germline V gene, CDR1 is LNHDA and CDR2 is SQIVND (reference sequence). The CDR3 sequence is 18 residues long. As DNA, the CDR3 is TGTGCCAGTAGTTCGAGAGATAGACTAGCGGGGGGCCATTGGTCCCAGTACTTC. Encoded protein: CASSSRDRLAGGHWSQYF.

V and J are TRBV4-2 and TRBJ2-7; 9 nucleotides align to TRBD2. With 0 bases clipped from V and 0 bases from J, the junction kept 6 bases outside the gene matches. The CDR3 totals 17 residues. From germline, CDR1 is LGHNA and CDR2 YNFKEQ. CDR3 coding DNA: TGTGCCAGCAGCCAAGACGCAGGGACTAGCCCCTCCTACGAGCAGTACTTC. Protein sequence: CASSQDAGTSPSYEQYF.

This chain uses TRBV7-9 with TRBJ2-5; D perhaps matches TRBD2 (5 bases). The V and J ends lost 10 bases and 1 base respectively, with 16 bases between them. The germline V gene has CDR1 SEHNR and CDR2 FQNEAQ (reference sequence). The length of the CDR3 is 14 residues. Here the CDR3 DNA reads TGTGCCATCGGGAAATGGGCGGCCCAAGAGACCCAGTACTTC. It translates to CAIGKWAAQETQYF. The entire variable domain, with the rest obtained from reference TRBV7-9 and TRBJ2-5, is as follows: DTGVSQNPRHKITKRGQNVTFRCDPISEHNRLYWYRQTLGQGPEFLTYFQNEAQLEKSRLLSDRFSAERPKGSFSTLEIQRTEQGDSAMYLCAIGKWAAQETQYFGPGTRLLVL.

V is TRBV7-2 and J is TRBJ2-5; 7 bases line up with TRBD1. The end of the DNA aligns better with TRBJ2-7, so the J call may be wrong. The V gene's germline CDR1 is SGHTA and CDR2 FQGNSA. This CDR3 has 15 residues. The CDR3 DNA is TGTGCCAGCTTCACCGACAGGGAGACCTCCTACGAGCAGTACTTC. This gives the protein CASFTDRETSYEQYF.

The V call is TRBV6-1, the J call TRBJ1-2; a weak D match, TRBD1 (6 bases). CDR1 is MNHNS, CDR2 SASEGT, per germline. V gave up 4 bases and J gave up 4 bases, with 13 bases separating them. The CDR3 consists of 14 residues. The DNA of the CDR3 is TGTGCCAGCAGTGTCCAGGGGAGTGGCTATGGCTACACCTTC. Its translation is CASSVQGSGYGYTF.